These 5 T cell receptor beta chains originate from one sample sequenced in a study of T cell responses to AZD1222 COVID-19 vaccine. The assay was immunoSEQ multiplex PCR, and TCRdb's table has in-frame clones only and misses some. The sample shows approximately 120,000 clones, 93% of them seen only once. The sequencing used peripheral blood, collected on day 0 of AZD1222 vaccination. These receptors were collected from an adult in good health.

The genes are TRBV28 and TRBJ1-5, with 11 bases matching TRBD1. V lost 6 bases and J lost 4; bases outside the gene matches: 2. Germline V gene lookup returns CDR1 MDHEN and CDR2 SYDVKM. This CDR3 contains 14 residues. In nucleotides, the CDR3 is TGTGCCAGCAGACGGGACAGGGGGAATCAGCCCCAGCATTTT. Protein sequence: CASRRDRGNQPQHF.

This rearrangement joins TRBV19 to TRBJ1-3; D not certain. The germline V and J ends were trimmed by 7 bases and 0 bases, with 7 bases remaining between them. Per the germline V gene, CDR1 is LNHDA and CDR2 is SQIVND (reference sequence). CDR3 length: 13 amino acids. The CDR3 spells CASTRHSGNTIYF. CDR3 nucleotide sequence: TGTGCCAGTACGAGGCACTCTGGAAACACCATATATTTT.

This chain connects TRBV4-1 to TRBJ1-2; a possible D gene is TRBD1 (6 bases). This CDR3 is built from 15 residues. CDR1 is MGHRA and CDR2 is YSYEKL in the germline V gene. V lost 1 base and J 3 bases, leaving 12 bases between the germline ends. The CDR3 loop reads CASSQARTDYYGYTF. The CDR3 DNA is TGCGCCAGCAGCCAAGCCCGGACAGACTACTATGGCTACACCTTC.

The rearrangement joins TRBV28 to TRBJ2-4; D not resolved. The germline V and J ends were trimmed by 4 bases and 0 bases, with 4 bases remaining between them. Germline CDR1 and CDR2: MDHEN and SYDVKM. The CDR3 has 13 amino acids. For the CDR3, the DNA is TGTGCCAGCAGTTCTGGAGCCAAAAACATTCAGTACTTC. This gives the protein CASSSGAKNIQYF.

The chain uses TRBV7-9 and TRBJ1-1; TRBD1 might be the D (5 bases). This CDR3 is built from 13 residues. The V gene lost 4 bases and the J gene lost 10 bases, with 16 bases spanning the gap. Looked up from germline, CDR1 is SEHNR and CDR2 is FQNEAQ (reference sequence). CDR3 protein: CASSSQGDSSAFF. As DNA, the CDR3 is TGTGCCAGCAGCTCCCAGGGTGATTCGTCAGCTTTCTTT.